The 10 T cell receptor beta chains given below trace back to one sample, sequenced in a study of cytomegalovirus exposure and HLA in healthy donors. The PCR employed 60 Vbeta primers together with 13 Jbeta primers. Sequenced by immunoSEQ multiplex PCR; TCRdb stores in-frame clones only, minus some. The sample includes some 180,000 clones, 73% seen only once; the top ten take 4.5% to 5.5%. Sequencing was performed on PBMCs. The receptors here all came from a woman between 18 and 29 years old in good health and CMV-seropositive.

The J gene is TRBJ1-5, the V gene TRBV4-3, with 7 nucleotides matching TRBD1. This CDR3 contains 14 residues. V shed 2 bases and J 6 bases; nucleotides not matched to a gene: 4. Per germline, CDR1 LGHNA and CDR2 YSLEER. The CDR3 DNA sequence: TGCGCCAGCAGCCAATTAACAGGGGTTCAGCCCCAGCATTTT. Residues: CASSQLTGVQPQHF.

This sequence joins TRBV7-2 and TRBJ2-3; D not certain. Germline CDR1 and CDR2: SGHTA and FQGNSA. The CDR3 is 14 amino acids. The V end lost 3 bases, the J end lost 0 bases, and 7 bases lay between the germline ends. In DNA form, the CDR3 reads TGTGCCAGCAGCTTTAGCCGCAGCACAGATACGCAGTATTTT. It translates to CASSFSRSTDTQYF.

This clone was observed a single time. This chain joins TRBV10-2 and TRBJ2-5, with 11 bases that match TRBD2. The DNA end lines up better with TRBJ2-7; the J call may be wrong. CDR1 is WSHSY, CDR2 SAAADI, per germline. CDR3 size: 15 residues. The CDR3 protein is CASSELAGGSYEQYF. In nucleotides, the CDR3 is TGCGCCAGCAGTGAGCTAGCGGGGGGCTCCTACGAGCAGTACTTC.

There are a few counts of this clone. CDR3 nucleotides: TGCGCCAGCAGCTTGGACGGGGGGGCCTTGAGTACAGATACGCAGTATTTT. Translated: CASSLDGGALSTDTQYF. The chain is built from TRBV5-1 and TRBJ2-3; 8 nucleotides align to TRBD2. Germline V CDR1 and CDR2: SGHRS, YFSETQ. V was clipped by 0 bases and J by 3 bases; unmatched bases: 9. This CDR3 has 17 residues.

This rearrangement joins TRBV5-6 to TRBJ2-1, with a tentative D call TRBD2 (6 bases). The V end was cut by 0 bases, the J end by 1 base, with 11 bases between. The CDR3 sequence is 16 residues long. Germline values: CDR1 SGHDT, CDR2 YYEEEE. CDR3 loop: CASSLVGGVSYNEQFF. CDR3 coding DNA: TGTGCCAGCAGCTTGGTCGGCGGGGTGTCCTACAATGAGCAGTTCTTC.

The V gene is TRBV18, the J gene TRBJ2-2; unclear D gene. Between the trimmed V and J ends, which lost 3 bases and 0 bases, there was a span of 8 bases. The germline V gene encodes CDR1 KGHSH and CDR2 LQKENI. The CDR3 is 15 residues long. In nucleotides, the CDR3 is TGTGCCAGCTCACCGGCCAGGCCGAACACCGGGGAGCTGTTTTTT. This translates into CASSPARPNTGELFF.

The V call is TRBV4-3, the J call TRBJ2-7; 9 positions match TRBD1. This CDR3 region has 15 residues. V shed 4 bases, J shed 3 bases, and the junction held 7 bases outside the gene matches. Per germline, CDR1 LGHNA and CDR2 YSLEER. CDR3 sequence: CASSPGQGGFYEQYF. The CDR3 nucleotides read TGCGCCAGCAGCCCGGGACAGGGTGGATTCTACGAGCAGTACTTC.

The V call is TRBV7-9, the J call TRBJ1-6; perhaps TRBD1 as D (5 bases). The germline V and J ends were trimmed by 5 bases and 9 bases, with 14 bases remaining between them. This CDR3 spans 14 amino acids. Looked up from germline, CDR1 is SEHNR and CDR2 is FQNEAQ (reference sequence). The CDR3, as DNA: TGTGCCAGCAGCCGTCAAGTCGGGGGTTCACCCCTCCACTTT. Protein: CASSRQVGGSPLHF.

The genes are TRBV7-9 and TRBJ2-1; 10 nucleotides align to TRBD2. J was trimmed by 7 bases and V by 2 bases; bases with no gene match: 5. The length of the CDR3 is 15 residues. Germline V CDR1 and CDR2: SEHNR, FQNEAQ (reference sequence). Written as DNA, the CDR3 is TGTGCCAGCAGCTTACTCAGCGGGGGGGAAAATGAGCAGTTCTTC. This sequence encodes CASSLLSGGENEQFF.

This clone came up once. The chain couples TRBV5-6 to TRBJ2-5, with unresolved D. This CDR3 has 16 amino acids. Trimming stripped 1 base from V and 0 bases from J, with 13 bases between. The germline gives CDR1 SGHDT, CDR2 YYEEEE. This chain's CDR3 is CASSLIQLLYQETQYF. The CDR3 bases are TGTGCCAGCAGCTTGATTCAGTTGCTGTACCAAGAGACCCAGTACTTC.